This T cell receptor beta chain was captured in a study of T-cell reconstitution after alpha-beta-depleted transplantation in children. Regarding the study as a whole: Some patients' high day-60 TCRbeta diversity was traced to surviving recipient T cells and thymic progenitors. Expanded graft clones, several hundred of them, were reportedly the source of alpha-beta T cells about two months after transplant. T cells produced anew were the main source of T-cell counts and diversity one year after transplant.

V gave up 3 bases and J gave up 6 bases, with 9 bases separating them. CDR3 length: 12 residues. Points on this clonotype: Its antigen is as yet unknown.

Library preparation (for TCRbeta) was performed with unique molecular identifiers. TCRdb independently ran MiXCR on the PCR reads; one entry per CDR3 protein. The sample yields approximately 500,000 distinct CDR3 sequences, roughly 30% seen once. Here the sequenced sample was PBMCs, taken before TCRalphabeta/CD19-depleted stem cell transplant. V and J are TRBV12-3 or TRBV12-4 and TRBJ2-7; D gene unclear. The source is a boy younger than two with Wiskott-Aldrich syndrome, due to receive a stem cell transplant. CDR3 in DNA: TGTGCCAGCAGTTTGACATGGCGCGAGCAGTACTTC. Protein: CASSLTWREQYF.